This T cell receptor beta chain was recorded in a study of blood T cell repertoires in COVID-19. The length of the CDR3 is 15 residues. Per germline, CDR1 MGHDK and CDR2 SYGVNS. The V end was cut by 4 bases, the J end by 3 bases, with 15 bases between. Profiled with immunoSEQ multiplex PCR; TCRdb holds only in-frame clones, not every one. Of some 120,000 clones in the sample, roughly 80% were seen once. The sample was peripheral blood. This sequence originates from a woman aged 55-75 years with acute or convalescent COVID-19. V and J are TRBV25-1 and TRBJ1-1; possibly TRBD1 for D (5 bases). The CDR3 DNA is TGTGCCAGCAGTGCCCGTTTAGAAGGGGACACTGAAGCTTTCTTT. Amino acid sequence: CASSARLEGDTEAFF.